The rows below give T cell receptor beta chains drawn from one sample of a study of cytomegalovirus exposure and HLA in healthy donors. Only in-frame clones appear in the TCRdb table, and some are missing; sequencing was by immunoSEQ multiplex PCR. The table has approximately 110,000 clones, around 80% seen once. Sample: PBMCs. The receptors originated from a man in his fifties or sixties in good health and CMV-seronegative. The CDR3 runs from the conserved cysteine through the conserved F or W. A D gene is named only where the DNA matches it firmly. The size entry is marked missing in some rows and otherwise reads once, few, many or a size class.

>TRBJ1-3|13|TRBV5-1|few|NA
CASSSRQGNTIYF
TGCGCCAGCAGCTCCCGACAGGGAAACACCATATATTTT
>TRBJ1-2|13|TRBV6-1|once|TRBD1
CASSQTGDYGYTF
TGTGCCAGCAGCCAAACAGGGGACTATGGCTACACCTTC
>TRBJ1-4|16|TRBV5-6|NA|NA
CASSFYRQYSNEKLFF
TGTGCCAGCAGCTTTTACCGACAGTACTCTAATGAAAAACTGTTTTTT
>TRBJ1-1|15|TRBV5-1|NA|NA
CASSFDPGGGTEAFF
TGCGCCAGCAGCTTCGACCCCGGAGGCGGCACTGAAGCTTTCTTT
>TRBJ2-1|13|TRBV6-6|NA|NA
CASIQPGDNEQFF
TGTGCCAGCATCCAGCCGGGAGACAATGAGCAGTTCTTC
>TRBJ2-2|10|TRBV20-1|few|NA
CSAIERELFF
TGCAGTGCCATTGAAAGGGAGCTGTTTTTT
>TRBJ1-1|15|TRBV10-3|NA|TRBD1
CAIRFSDRGETEAFF
TGTGCCATCAGATTCTCTGACAGGGGAGAAACTGAAGCTTTCTTT
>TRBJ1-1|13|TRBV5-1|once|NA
CASNQAMNTEAFF
TGCGCCAGCAACCAAGCGATGAACACTGAAGCTTTCTTT
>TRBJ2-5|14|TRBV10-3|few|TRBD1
CAISTGQGTETQYF
TGTGCCATCAGTACGGGACAGGGCACAGAGACCCAGTACTTC
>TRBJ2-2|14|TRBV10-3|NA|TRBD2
CAMGGQDDTGELFF
TGTGCCATGGGAGGGCAGGATGACACCGGGGAGCTGTTTTTT
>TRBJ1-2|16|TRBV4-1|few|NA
CASSQDRGIKSSGYTF
TGCGCCAGCAGCCAAGATCGGGGGATTAAATCGTCCGGCTACACCTTC
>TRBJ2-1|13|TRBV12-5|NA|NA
CASGLGFGNEQFF
TGTGCTAGTGGTTTGGGGTTCGGGAATGAGCAGTTCTTC
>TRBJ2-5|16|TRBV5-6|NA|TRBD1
CASSQTVTGAWETQYF
TGTGCCAGCAGCCAGACCGTGACAGGGGCGTGGGAGACCCAGTACTTC
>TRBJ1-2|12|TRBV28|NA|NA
CASSERRRGYTF
TGTGCCAGCAGTGAAAGGAGGAGGGGCTACACCTTC
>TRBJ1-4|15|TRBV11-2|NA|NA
CASSLDGGTNEKLFF
TGTGCCAGCAGCTTAGATGGGGGGACTAATGAAAAACTGTTTTTT
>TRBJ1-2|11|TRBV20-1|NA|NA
CSAGRQIGYTF
TGCAGTGCCGGAAGACAGATTGGCTACACCTTC
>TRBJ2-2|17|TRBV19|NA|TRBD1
CASSSPRDRGLAGELFF
TGTGCCAGTAGTAGCCCCCGGGACAGGGGGCTGGCCGGGGAGCTGTTTTTT
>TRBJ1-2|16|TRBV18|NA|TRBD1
CASSLGTGGAIYGYTF
TGTGCCAGCTCACTAGGGACAGGGGGCGCGATCTATGGCTACACCTTC
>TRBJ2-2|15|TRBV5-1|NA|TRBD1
CASSTGGANTGELFF
TGCGCCAGCAGCACAGGGGGAGCGAACACCGGGGAGCTGTTTTTT
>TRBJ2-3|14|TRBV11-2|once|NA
CASSLGALADTQYF
TGTGCCAGCAGCTTAGGCGCCCTGGCAGATACGCAGTATTTT
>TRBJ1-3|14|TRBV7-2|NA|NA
CASSLDNSGNTIYF
TGTGCCAGCAGCTTAGACAACTCTGGAAACACCATATATTTT
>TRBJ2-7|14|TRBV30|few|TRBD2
CAWSAGLAGNEQYF
TGTGCCTGGAGTGCCGGACTAGCGGGTAACGAGCAGTACTTC
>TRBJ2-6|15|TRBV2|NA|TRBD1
CASGQENSGANVLTF
TGTGCCTCAGGACAGGAAAACTCTGGGGCCAACGTCCTGACTTTC
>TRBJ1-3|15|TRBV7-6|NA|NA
CATQTAQSSGNTIYF
TGTGCCACCCAGACAGCTCAAAGCTCTGGAAACACCATATATTTT
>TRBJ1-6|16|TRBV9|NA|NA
CASSVGGFQPHSPLHF
TGTGCCAGCAGCGTGGGGGGGTTCCAGCCCCATTCACCCCTCCACTTT
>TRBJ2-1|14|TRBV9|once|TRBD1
CASSVGQALNEQFF
TGTGCCAGCAGCGTCGGACAGGCCCTTAATGAGCAGTTCTTC
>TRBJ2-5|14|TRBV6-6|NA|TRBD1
CASTSGGVQETQYF
TGTGCCAGCACCTCAGGGGGCGTACAAGAGACCCAGTACTTC
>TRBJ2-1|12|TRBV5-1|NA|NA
CASSLQVNEQFF
TGCGCCAGCAGCTTGCAGGTAAATGAGCAGTTCTTC